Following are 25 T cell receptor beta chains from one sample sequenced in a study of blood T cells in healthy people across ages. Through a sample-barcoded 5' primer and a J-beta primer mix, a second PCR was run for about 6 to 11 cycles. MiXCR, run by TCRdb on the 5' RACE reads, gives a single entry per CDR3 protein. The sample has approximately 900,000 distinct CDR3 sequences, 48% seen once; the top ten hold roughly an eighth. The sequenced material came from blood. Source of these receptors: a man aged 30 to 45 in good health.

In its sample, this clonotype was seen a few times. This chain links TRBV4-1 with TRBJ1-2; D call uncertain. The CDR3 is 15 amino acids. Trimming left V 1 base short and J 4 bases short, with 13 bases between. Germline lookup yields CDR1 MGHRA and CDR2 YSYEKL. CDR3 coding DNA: TGCGCCAGCAGCCAAGTAATTCGGAGCTTCTATGGCTACACCTTC. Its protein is CASSQVIRSFYGYTF.

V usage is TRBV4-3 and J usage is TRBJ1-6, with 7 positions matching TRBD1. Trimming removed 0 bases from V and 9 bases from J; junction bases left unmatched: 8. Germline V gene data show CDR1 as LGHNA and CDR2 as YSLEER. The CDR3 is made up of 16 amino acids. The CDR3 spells CASSQDRGSGGSPLHF. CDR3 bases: TGCGCCAGCAGCCAAGACAGGGGGTCGGGGGGTTCACCCCTCCACTTT.

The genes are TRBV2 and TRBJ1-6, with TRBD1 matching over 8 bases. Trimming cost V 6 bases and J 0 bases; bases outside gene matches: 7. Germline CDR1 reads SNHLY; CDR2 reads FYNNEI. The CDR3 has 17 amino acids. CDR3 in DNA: TGTGCCAGCAGCCATGGGGACAGGAGCTCCTATAATTCACCCCTCCACTTT. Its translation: CASSHGDRSSYNSPLHF.

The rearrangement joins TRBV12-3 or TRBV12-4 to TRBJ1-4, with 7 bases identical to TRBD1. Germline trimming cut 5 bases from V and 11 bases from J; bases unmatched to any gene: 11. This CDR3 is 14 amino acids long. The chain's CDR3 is CASSQRSRGDKLFF. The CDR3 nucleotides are TGTGCCAGCAGTCAGAGGTCCAGGGGGGATAAACTGTTTTTT.

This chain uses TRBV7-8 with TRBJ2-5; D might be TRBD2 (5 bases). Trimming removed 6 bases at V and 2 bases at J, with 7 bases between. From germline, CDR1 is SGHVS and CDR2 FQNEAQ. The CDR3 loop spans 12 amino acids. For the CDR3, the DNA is TGTGCCAGCAGGCCGGGGCAAGAGACCCAGTACTTC. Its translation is CASRPGQETQYF.

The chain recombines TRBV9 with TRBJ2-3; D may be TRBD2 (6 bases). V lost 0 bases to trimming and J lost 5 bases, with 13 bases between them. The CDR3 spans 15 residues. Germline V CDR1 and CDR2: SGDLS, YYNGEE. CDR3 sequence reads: CASSVAASVRDTQYF. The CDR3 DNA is TGTGCCAGCAGCGTAGCAGCTAGCGTGAGAGATACGCAGTATTTT.

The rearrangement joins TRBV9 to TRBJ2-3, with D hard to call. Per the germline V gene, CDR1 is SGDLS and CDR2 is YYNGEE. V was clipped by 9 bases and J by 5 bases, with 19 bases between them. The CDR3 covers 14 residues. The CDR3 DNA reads TGTGCCAAACCTAGAAAGGGCCGGAGAGATACGCAGTATTTT. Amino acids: CAKPRKGRRDTQYF.

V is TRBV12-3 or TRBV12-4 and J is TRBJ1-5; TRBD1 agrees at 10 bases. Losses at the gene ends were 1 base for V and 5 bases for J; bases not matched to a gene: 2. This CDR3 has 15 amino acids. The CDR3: CASSLVTGGDQPQHF. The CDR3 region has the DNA TGTGCCAGCAGTTTAGTGACAGGGGGCGATCAGCCCCAGCATTTT.

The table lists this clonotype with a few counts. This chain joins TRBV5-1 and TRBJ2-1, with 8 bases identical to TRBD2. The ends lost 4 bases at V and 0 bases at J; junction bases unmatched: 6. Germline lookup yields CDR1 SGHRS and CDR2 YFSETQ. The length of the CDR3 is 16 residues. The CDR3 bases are TGCGCCAGCAGCCCGGGGGGGTTCAGCTCCTACAATGAGCAGTTCTTC. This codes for CASSPGGFSSYNEQFF.

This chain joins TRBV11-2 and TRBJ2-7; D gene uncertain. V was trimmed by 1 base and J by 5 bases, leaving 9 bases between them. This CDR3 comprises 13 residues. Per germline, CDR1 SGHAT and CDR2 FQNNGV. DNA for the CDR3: TGTGCCAGCAGCTTAGTAGGCAGCAACGAGCAGTACTTC. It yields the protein CASSLVGSNEQYF.

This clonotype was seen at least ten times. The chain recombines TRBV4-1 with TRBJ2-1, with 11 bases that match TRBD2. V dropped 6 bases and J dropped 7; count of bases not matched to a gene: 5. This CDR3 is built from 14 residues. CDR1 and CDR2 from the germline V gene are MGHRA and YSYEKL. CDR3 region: CASRIAGGMNEQFF. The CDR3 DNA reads TGCGCCAGCAGAATAGCGGGGGGGATGAATGAGCAGTTCTTC.

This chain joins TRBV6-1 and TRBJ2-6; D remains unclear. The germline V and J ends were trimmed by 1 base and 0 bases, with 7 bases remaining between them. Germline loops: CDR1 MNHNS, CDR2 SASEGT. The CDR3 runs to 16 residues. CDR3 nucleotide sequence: TGTGCCAGCAGTGAAGAACCAGGCTCTGGGGCCAACGTCCTGACTTTC. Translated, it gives CASSEEPGSGANVLTF.

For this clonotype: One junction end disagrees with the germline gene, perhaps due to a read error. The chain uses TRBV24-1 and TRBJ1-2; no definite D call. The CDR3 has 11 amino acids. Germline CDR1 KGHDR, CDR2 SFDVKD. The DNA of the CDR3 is TGTACCACCTTGGACGGCTATGGCTACACCTTC. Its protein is CTTLDGYGYTF.

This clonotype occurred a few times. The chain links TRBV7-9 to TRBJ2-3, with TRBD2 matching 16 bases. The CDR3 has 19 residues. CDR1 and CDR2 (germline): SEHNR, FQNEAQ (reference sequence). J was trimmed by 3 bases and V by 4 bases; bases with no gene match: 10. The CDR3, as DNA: TGTGCCAGCAGCTGGGCCGGGACTAGCGGGGGGGCAAGAACAGATACGCAGTATTTT. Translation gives CASSWAGTSGGARTDTQYF.

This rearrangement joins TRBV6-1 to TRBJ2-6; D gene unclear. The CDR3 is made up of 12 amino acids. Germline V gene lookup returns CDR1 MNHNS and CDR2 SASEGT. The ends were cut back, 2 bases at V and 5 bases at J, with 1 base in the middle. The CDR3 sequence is CASSERANVLTF. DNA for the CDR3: TGTGCCAGCAGTGAAAGGGCCAACGTCCTGACTTTC.

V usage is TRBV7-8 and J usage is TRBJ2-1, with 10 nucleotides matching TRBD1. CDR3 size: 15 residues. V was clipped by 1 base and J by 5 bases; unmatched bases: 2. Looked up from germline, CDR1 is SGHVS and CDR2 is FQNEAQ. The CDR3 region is CASSLGTGGNNEQFF. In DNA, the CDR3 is TGTGCCAGCAGCTTAGGGACAGGGGGTAACAATGAGCAGTTCTTC.

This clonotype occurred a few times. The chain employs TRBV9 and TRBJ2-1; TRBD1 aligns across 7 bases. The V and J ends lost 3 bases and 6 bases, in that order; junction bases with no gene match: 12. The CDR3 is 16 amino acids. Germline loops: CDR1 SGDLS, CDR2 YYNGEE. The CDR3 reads CASSAWDSPLSNEQFF. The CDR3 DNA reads TGTGCCAGCAGCGCCTGGGACAGCCCCCTTTCCAATGAGCAGTTCTTC.

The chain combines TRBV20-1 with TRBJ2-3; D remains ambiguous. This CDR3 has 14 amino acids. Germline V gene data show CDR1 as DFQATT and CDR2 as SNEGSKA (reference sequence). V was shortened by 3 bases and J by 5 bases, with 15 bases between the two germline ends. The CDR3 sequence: CSARDPVGKDTQYF. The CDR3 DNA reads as TGCAGTGCTAGGGACCCGGTTGGGAAAGATACGCAGTATTTT.

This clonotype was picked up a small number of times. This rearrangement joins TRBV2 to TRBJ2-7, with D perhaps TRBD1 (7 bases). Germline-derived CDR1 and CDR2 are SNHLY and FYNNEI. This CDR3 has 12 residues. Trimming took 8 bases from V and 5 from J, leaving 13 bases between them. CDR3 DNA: TGTGCCAGCTACCAGGGGGGAAACGAGCAGTACTTC. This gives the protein CASYQGGNEQYF.

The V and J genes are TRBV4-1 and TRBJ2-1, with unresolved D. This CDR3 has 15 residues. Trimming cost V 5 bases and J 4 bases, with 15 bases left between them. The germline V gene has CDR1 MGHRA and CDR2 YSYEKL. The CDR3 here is CASSGRHSDYNEQFF. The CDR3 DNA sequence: TGCGCCAGCAGCGGCCGGCACAGCGATTACAATGAGCAGTTCTTC.

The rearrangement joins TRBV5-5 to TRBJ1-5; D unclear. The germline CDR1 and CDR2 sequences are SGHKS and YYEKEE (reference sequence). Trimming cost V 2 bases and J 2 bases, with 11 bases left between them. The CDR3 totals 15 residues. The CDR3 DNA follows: TGTGCCAGCAGCTTAACGGCCGGGGGCAATCAGCCCCAGCATTTT. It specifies CASSLTAGGNQPQHF.

CDR3 residues: CAISEIAGGYNEQFF. The CDR3, as DNA: TGTGCCATCAGTGAGATAGCGGGGGGCTACAATGAGCAGTTCTTC. The V and J genes are TRBV10-3 and TRBJ2-1; TRBD2 matches 10 bases. Per the germline V gene, CDR1 is ENHRY and CDR2 is SYGVKD. V gave up 2 bases and J gave up 3 bases; unmatched junction bases: 1. The length of the CDR3 is 15 residues.

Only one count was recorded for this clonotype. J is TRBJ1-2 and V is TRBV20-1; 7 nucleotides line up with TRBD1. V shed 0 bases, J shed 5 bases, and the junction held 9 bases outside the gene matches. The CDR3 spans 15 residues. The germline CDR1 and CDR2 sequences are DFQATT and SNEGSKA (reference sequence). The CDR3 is CSARDHRQGGYGYTF. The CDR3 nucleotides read TGCAGTGCTAGAGATCATAGGCAGGGGGGTTATGGCTACACCTTC.

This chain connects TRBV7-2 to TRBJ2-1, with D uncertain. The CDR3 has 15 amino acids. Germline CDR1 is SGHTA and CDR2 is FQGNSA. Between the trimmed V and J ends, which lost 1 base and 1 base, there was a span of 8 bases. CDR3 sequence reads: CASSLVAESYNEQFF. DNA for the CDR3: TGTGCCAGCAGCTTAGTCGCGGAATCCTACAATGAGCAGTTCTTC.

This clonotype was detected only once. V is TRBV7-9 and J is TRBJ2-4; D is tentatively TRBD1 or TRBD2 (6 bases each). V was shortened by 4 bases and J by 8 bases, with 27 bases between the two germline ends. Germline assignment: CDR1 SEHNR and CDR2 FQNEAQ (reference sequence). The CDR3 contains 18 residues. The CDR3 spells CASSSTDATGAGTDIQYF. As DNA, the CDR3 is TGTGCCAGCAGCTCCACGGACGCCACGGGGGCAGGAACAGACATTCAGTACTTC.